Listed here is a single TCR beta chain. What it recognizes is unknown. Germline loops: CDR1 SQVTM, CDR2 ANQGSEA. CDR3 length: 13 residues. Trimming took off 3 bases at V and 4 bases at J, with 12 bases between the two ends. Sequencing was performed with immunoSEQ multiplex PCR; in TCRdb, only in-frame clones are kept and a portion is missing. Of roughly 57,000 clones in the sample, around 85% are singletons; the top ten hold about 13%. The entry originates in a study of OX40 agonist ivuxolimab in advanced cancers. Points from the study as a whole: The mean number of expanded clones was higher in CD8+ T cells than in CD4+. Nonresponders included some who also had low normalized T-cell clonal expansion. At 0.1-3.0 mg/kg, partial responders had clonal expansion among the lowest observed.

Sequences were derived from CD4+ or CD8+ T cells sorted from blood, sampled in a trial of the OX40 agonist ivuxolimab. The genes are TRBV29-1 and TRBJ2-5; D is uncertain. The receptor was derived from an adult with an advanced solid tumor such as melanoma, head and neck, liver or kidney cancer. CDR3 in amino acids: CSVEVRARETQYF. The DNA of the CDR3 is TGCAGCGTTGAGGTTCGCGCACGAGAGACCCAGTACTTC. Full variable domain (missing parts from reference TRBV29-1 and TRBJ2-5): SAVISQKPSRDICQRGTSLTIQCQVDSQVTMMFWYRQQPGQSLTLIATANQGSEATYESGFVIDKFPISRPNLTFSTLTVSNMSPEDSSIYLCSVEVRARETQYFGPGTRLLVL.